This TCR beta chain was observed in a study of tumor-infiltrating lymphocytes in primary liver carcinoma. On the study more broadly: Men as well as women, aged 30 to 69 years, made up the patients. Tumors, staged T1-T3 N0M0, spanned 4.2 to 10 cm.

Extraction of RNA together with DNA used roughly 20-33 mg of unsorted bulk tissue. Germline CDR1 and CDR2: SGHTA and FQGTGA. The V end was cut by 2 bases, the J end by 0 bases, with 11 bases between. The CDR3 has 17 amino acids. Findings of the study overall: Blood trailed tumors significantly in top-250-clone fraction (p = 0.039). Between tumor regions, pairs overlapped more than tumor-adjacent and tumor-blood pairs did.

Total RNA (approximately 500 ng) served as template for TCR beta cDNA synthesis primed by a constant-region primer. It was through three nested multiplex PCR rounds of slightly modified ARM-PCR that TCR beta libraries arose. TRBV1-TRBV30 forward and Cbeta reverse primers drove the first two roughly 9-cycle rounds. Each CDR3 protein gets one entry after TCRdb re-called the multiplex PCR reads with MiXCR. The sample comprises 120,000 or so distinct CDR3 sequences, 60% to 70% of which are singletons, and 9.3% rests with the top ten. This clonotype was counted ten times or more. Its antigen is as yet unknown.

This chain uses TRBV7-3 with TRBJ2-6; D may be TRBD1 (5 bases). Sequencing used liver tumor tissue from sampling region 1. Described subset: tumor region T1, superior pole. This TCR was sampled from a woman in her sixties or seventies with primary liver carcinoma and hepatitis B virus infection. CDR3 amino acids: CASSLQGLNSGANVLTF. CDR3 DNA sequence: TGTGCCAGCAGCTTACAGGGCCTGAACTCTGGGGCCAACGTCCTGACTTTC.